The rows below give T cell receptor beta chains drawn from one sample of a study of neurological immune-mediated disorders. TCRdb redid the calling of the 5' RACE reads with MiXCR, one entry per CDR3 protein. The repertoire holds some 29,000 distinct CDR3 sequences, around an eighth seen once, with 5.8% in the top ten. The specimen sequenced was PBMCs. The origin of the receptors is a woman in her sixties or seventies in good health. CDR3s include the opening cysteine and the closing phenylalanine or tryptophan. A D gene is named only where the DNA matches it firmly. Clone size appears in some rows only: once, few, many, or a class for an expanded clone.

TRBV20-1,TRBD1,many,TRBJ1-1,CSAWDRGREAFF,TGCAGTGCTTGGGACAGGGGGCGTGAAGCTTTCTTT
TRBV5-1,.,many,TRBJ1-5,CASSLESGRNQPQHF,TGCGCCAGCAGCCTCGAGTCAGGGCGGAATCAGCCCCAGCATTTT
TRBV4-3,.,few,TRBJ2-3,CASSQTTDTQYF,TGCGCCAGCAGCCAAACAACAGATACGCAGTATTTT
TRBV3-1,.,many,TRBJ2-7,CASSLGNSYEQYF,TGTGCCAGCAGCCTTGGGAACTCCTACGAGCAGTACTTC
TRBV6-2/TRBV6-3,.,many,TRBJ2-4,CASSYGGAKNIQYF,TGTGCCAGCAGTTACGGAGGCGCCAAAAACATTCAGTACTTC
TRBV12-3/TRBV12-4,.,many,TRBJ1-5,CASSLGQGVRNQPQHF,TGTGCCAGCAGTTTGGGCCAGGGAGTACGGAATCAGCCCCAGCATTTT
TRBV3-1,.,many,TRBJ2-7,CASSQVSEQPYF,TGTGCCAGCAGCCAAGTATCAGAGCAGCCGTACTTC
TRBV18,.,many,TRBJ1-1,CASSPIPSEAFF,TGTGCCAGCTCACCAATTCCATCTGAAGCTTTCTTT
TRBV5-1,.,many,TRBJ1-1,CASSLSPGADTEAFF,TGCGCCAGCAGCCTTTCTCCAGGGGCGGACACTGAAGCTTTCTTT
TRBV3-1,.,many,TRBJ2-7,CASSQDRSYEQYF,TGTGCCAGCAGCCAAGATCGCAGCTATGAGCAGTACTTC
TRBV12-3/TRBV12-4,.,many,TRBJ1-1,CASSSTGLTEAFF,TGTGCCAGCAGTTCGACAGGTCTTACTGAAGCTTTCTTT
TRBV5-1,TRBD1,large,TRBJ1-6,CASSSDRAGNSPLHF,TGCGCCAGCAGCTCTGACAGGGCAGGGAATTCACCCCTCCACTTT
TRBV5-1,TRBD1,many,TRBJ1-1,CASSLNPGQGAGNTEAFF,TGCGCCAGCAGCTTAAATCCGGGACAGGGGGCCGGGAACACTGAAGCTTTCTTT
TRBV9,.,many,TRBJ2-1,CASSVGPARIPEQFF,TGTGCCAGCAGCGTTGGACCCGCCCGTATCCCTGAGCAGTTCTTC
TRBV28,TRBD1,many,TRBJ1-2,CASSSLPTGGIHGYTF,TGTGCCAGCAGTTCTTTACCGACAGGGGGCATTCATGGCTACACCTTC
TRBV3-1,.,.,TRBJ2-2,CVSSRNTRELFF,TGTGTCAGCAGCCGGAACACCCGGGAGCTGTTTTTT
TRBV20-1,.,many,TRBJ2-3,CSARSLLTDTQYF,TGCAGTGCTAGGAGTCTACTCACAGATACGCAGTATTTT
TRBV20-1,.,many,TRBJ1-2,CSVGGRGNANYGYTF,TGCAGTGTTGGCGGGAGGGGCAATGCTAACTATGGCTACACCTTC
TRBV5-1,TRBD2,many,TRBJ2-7,CASSASGGDTYEQYF,TGCGCCAGCAGCGCTAGCGGGGGGGACACCTACGAGCAGTACTTC
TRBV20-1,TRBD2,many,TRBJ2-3,CSALSGGSDTQYF,TGCAGTGCTCTTAGCGGGGGGTCAGATACGCAGTATTTT
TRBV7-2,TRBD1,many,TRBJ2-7,CASSEDRNSYEQYF,TGTGCCAGCAGCGAGGACAGGAACTCCTACGAGCAGTACTTC
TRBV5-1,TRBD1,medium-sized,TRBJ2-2,CASSLGQGAAERAGELFF,TGCGCCAGCAGCTTGGGACAGGGGGCCGCAGAGAGGGCCGGGGAGCTGTTTTTT
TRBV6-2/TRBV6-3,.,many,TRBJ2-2,CASSYTSDRGTGELFF,TGTGCCAGCAGTTACACCTCTGACCGGGGCACCGGGGAGCTGTTTTTT
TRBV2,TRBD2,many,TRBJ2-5,CASKLSGGGVRETQYF,TGTGCCAGCAAATTGAGCGGGGGTGGAGTTAGAGAGACCCAGTACTTC
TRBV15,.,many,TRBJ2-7,CATSRREAAYEQYF,TGTGCCACCAGCAGGAGGGAGGCTGCCTACGAGCAGTACTTC
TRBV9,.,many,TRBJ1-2,CASSVEGVLSNYGYTF,TGTGCCAGCAGCGTTGAAGGGGTCCTTAGCAACTATGGCTACACCTTC
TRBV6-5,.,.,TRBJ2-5,CASDVETQYF,TGTGCCAGCGACGTAGAGACCCAGTACTTC
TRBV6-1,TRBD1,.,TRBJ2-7,CATRDGQGYEQYF,TGTGCCACACGTGACGGACAGGGCTACGAGCAGTACTTC
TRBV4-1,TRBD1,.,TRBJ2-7,CANSLLSTGVRSYEQYF,TGCGCCAACAGCCTCCTCAGTACAGGGGTTAGATCCTACGAGCAGTACTTC